Shown below are 14 T cell receptor beta chains from a single sample sequenced in a study of blood T cell repertoires in COVID-19. Generated by immunoSEQ multiplex PCR, the TCRdb table keeps only in-frame clones and is missing some. The sample gives approximately 97,000 clones, 75% to 95% of which show up once; about 4% is in the top ten. Sequencing input: peripheral blood. The receptor source for this set is a man younger than 35 with acute or convalescent COVID-19.

The V gene is TRBV28, the J gene TRBJ2-2, with 9 bases fitting TRBD1. CDR3 length: 15 residues. The V segment lost 4 bases and the J segment 3 bases; nucleotides outside the gene matches: 3. Germline CDR1 MDHEN, CDR2 SYDVKM. In DNA form, the CDR3 reads TGTGCCAGCAGTTCGGGACAGGGAGACACCGGGGAGCTGTTTTTT. Translation: CASSSGQGDTGELFF.

The V call is TRBV3-1 (or the pseudogene TRBV3-2), the J call TRBJ2-1; the match to TRBD2 covers 9 bases. This CDR3 contains 16 residues. Germline CDR1 LGHDT, CDR2 YNNKEL (reference sequence). With 1 base clipped from V and 2 bases from J, the junction kept 3 bases outside the gene matches. The CDR3 DNA is TGTGCCAGCAGCCAAGTGGAGCGGGGGGCCTACAATGAGCAGTTCTTC. It encodes CASSQVERGAYNEQFF.

The chain carries TRBV5-5 and TRBJ1-6, with D possibly matching TRBD1 (6 bases). The CDR3 length is 14 residues. V lost 2 bases and J 8 bases, leaving 11 bases between the germline ends. Germline V gene data show CDR1 as SGHKS and CDR2 as YYEKEE (reference sequence). Here the CDR3 DNA reads TGTGCCAGCAGCTTCACAGGGACGGATTCACCCCTCCACTTT. Translation: CASSFTGTDSPLHF.

The CDR3 region has the DNA TGTGCCAGCAGCGTCGCCCCGGAAGAGACCCAGTACTTC. Translating gives CASSVAPEETQYF. The chain links TRBV13 to TRBJ2-5; D gene ambiguous. Germline V gene data show CDR1 as PRHDT and CDR2 as FYEKMQ (reference sequence). With 5 bases removed from V and 3 bases from J, the gap between germline ends came to 10 bases. The CDR3 loop spans 13 amino acids.

V usage is TRBV18 and J usage is TRBJ2-4, with D tentatively TRBD1 (6 bases). CDR3 length equals 14 residues. The germline gives CDR1 KGHSH, CDR2 LQKENI. Trimming removed 3 bases from V and 5 bases from J, with 11 bases in between. DNA for the CDR3: TGTGCCAGCTCACCCAACAGGGACCAAAACATTCAGTACTTC. Its protein is CASSPNRDQNIQYF.

The V gene is TRBV14, the J gene TRBJ2-5; D call uncertain. Germline CDR1 is SGHDN and CDR2 is FVKESK. Trimming removed 5 bases from V and 5 bases from J, with 15 bases in between. The CDR3 runs to 14 residues. CDR3 sequence: CASSIRWASETQYF. The CDR3 bases are TGTGCCAGCAGCATTAGATGGGCGTCGGAGACCCAGTACTTC.

The V gene is TRBV11-2, the J gene TRBJ2-1; the D is unclear. V was clipped by 4 bases and J by 8 bases, with 9 bases between them. The CDR3 runs to 12 residues. Germline CDR1 is SGHAT and CDR2 is FQNNGV. The CDR3 protein is CASSSLNYEQFF. The CDR3, as DNA: TGTGCCAGCAGCTCACTCAACTATGAGCAGTTCTTC.

This chain links TRBV5-1 with TRBJ1-1; 8 bases align to TRBD1. CDR3 length: 16 amino acids. The V gene's germline CDR1 is SGHRS and CDR2 YFSETQ. Losses at the gene ends were 1 base for V and 4 bases for J; bases not matched to a gene: 9. CDR3 coding DNA: TGCGCCAGCAGCTTGAGGGCAGGGGGCTCGGGCACTGAAGCTTTCTTT. Its protein product is CASSLRAGGSGTEAFF. The full variable domain, its missing parts supplied by reference TRBV5-1 and TRBJ1-1, is KAGVTQTPRYLIKTRGQQVTLSCSPISGHRSVSWYQQTPGQGLQFLFEYFSETQRNKGNFPGRFSGRQFSNSRSEMNVSTLELGDSALYLCASSLRAGGSGTEAFFGQGTRLTVV.

The count of this clone is one. V and J are TRBV28 and TRBJ1-1, with 8 bases lining up with TRBD1. This CDR3 spans 14 amino acids. V lost 3 bases and J lost 10; bases outside the gene matches: 10. CDR1 is MDHEN, CDR2 SYDVKM, per germline. This CDR3 reads CASSLGGAGGVAFF. In DNA, the CDR3 is TGTGCCAGCAGTTTGGGGGGGGCAGGGGGCGTAGCTTTCTTT.

This chain connects TRBV7-9 to TRBJ1-1, with 7 bases aligning to TRBD1. This CDR3 spans 14 amino acids. CDR1 SEHNR and CDR2 FQNEAQ come from the germline V gene (reference sequence). V was clipped by 5 bases and J by 4 bases; unmatched bases: 7. The CDR3 region has the DNA TGTGCCAGCAGCACGGCGACAGGGATCACTGAAGCTTTCTTT. Amino acid sequence: CASSTATGITEAFF.

V gene TRBV11-2 combines with J gene TRBJ2-7, with 10 bases aligning to TRBD1. Trimming at V came to 5 bases and at J to 5 bases, leaving 6 bases not matched to a gene. CDR3 length: 14 amino acids. Germline assignment: CDR1 SGHAT and CDR2 FQNNGV. This CDR3 reads CASSRDRGSHEQYF. CDR3 DNA: TGTGCCAGCAGCCGGGACAGGGGATCTCACGAGCAGTACTTC.

The chain carries TRBV6-5 and TRBJ1-4; 10 nucleotides match TRBD1. V was pared by 0 bases and J by 7 bases, with 5 bases of the junction left unmatched. CDR1 and CDR2 (germline): MNHEY, SVGAGI. The CDR3 sequence is 16 residues long. This chain's CDR3 is CASSYSTGQGSEKLFF. The CDR3 nucleotides read TGTGCCAGCAGTTACTCGACGGGACAGGGGTCTGAAAAACTGTTTTTT.

The J gene is TRBJ1-2, the V gene TRBV9; 7 bases line up with TRBD1. Losses at the gene ends were 7 bases for V and 3 bases for J; bases not matched to a gene: 9. There are 14 residues in the CDR3. In germline, CDR1 is SGDLS, CDR2 YYNGEE. DNA of the CDR3: TGTGCCAGCCACGGACAGGCATCAGACTATGGCTACACCTTC. It codes for CASHGQASDYGYTF.

The rearrangement links TRBV7-8 to TRBJ2-1, with unresolved D. V lost 0 bases and J lost 7, with 7 bases in between. The CDR3 has 13 amino acids. CDR1 SGHVS and CDR2 FQNEAQ come from the germline V gene. In DNA form, the CDR3 reads TGTGCCAGCAGCTTAGCTCCTATTAATGAGCAGTTCTTC. Its protein product is CASSLAPINEQFF.